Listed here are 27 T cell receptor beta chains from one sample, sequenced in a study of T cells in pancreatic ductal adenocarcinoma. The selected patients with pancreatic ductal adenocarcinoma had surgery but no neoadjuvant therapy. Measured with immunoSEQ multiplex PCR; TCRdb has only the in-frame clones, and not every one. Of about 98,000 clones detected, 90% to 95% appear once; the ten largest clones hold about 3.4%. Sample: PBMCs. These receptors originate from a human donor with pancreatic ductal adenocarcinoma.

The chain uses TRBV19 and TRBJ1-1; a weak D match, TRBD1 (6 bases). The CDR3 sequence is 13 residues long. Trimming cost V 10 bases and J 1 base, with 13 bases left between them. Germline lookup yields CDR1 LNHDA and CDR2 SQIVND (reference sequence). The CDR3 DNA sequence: TGTGCCACCTTCAGGGGAACGAACACTGAAGCTTTCTTT. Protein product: CATFRGTNTEAFF.

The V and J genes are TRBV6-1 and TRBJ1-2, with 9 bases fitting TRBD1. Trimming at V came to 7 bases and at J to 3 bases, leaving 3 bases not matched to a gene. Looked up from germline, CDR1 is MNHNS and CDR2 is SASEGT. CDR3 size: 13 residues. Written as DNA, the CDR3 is TGTGCCAGCAAGACAGGGGGGGACTATGGCTACACCTTC. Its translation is CASKTGGDYGYTF.

CDR3 loop: CASSPGLAGAFRELFF. The CDR3 region has the DNA TGTGCCAGCAGTCCCGGACTAGCGGGAGCTTTCAGGGAGCTGTTTTTT. This chain uses TRBV27 with TRBJ2-2, with TRBD2 matching over 13 bases. CDR3 length: 16 amino acids. Germline CDR1 and CDR2: MNHEY and SMNVEV (reference sequence). Trimming cost V 5 bases and J 9 bases; bases outside gene matches: 9.

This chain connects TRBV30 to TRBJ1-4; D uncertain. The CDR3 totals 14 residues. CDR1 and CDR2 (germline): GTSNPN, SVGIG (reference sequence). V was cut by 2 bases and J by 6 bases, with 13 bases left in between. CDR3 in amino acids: CAWSTYRQDEKLFF. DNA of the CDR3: TGTGCCTGGAGTACATATCGGCAGGATGAAAAACTGTTTTTT.

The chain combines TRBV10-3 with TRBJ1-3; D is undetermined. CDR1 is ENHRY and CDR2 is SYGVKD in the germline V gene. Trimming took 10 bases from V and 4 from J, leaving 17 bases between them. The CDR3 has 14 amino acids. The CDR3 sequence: CATIATAGGNTIYF. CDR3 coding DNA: TGTGCCACAATCGCGACCGCGGGGGGAAACACCATATATTTT.

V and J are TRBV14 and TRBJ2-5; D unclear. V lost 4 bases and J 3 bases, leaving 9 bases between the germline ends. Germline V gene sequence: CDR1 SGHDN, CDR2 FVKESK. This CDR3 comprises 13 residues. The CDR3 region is CASSPWAEETQYF. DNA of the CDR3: TGTGCCAGCAGCCCTTGGGCAGAAGAGACCCAGTACTTC.

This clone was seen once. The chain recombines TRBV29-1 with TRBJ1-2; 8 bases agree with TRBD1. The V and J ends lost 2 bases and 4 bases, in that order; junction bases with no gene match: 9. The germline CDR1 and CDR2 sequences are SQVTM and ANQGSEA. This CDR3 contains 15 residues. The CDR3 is CSVEPEGDRTYGYTF. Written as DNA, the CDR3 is TGCAGCGTTGAACCCGAGGGGGACAGGACCTATGGCTACACCTTC.

The CDR3 DNA reads as TGTGCCAGCAGAAACCAGGACTTGAAGGCGTACTTC. Residues: CASRNQDLKAYF. This rearrangement joins TRBV28 to TRBJ2-7; TRBD2 is a possible D gene (5 bases). Germline V gives CDR1 MDHEN, CDR2 SYDVKM. Trimming removed 6 bases from V and 12 bases from J, with 18 bases in between. This CDR3 region has 12 residues.

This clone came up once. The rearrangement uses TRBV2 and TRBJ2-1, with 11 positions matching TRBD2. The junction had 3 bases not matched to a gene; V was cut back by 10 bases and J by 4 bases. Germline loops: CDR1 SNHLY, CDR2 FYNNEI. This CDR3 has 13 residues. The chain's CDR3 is CATTSGNYNEQFF. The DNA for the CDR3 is TGTGCCACGACTAGCGGGAATTACAATGAGCAGTTCTTC.

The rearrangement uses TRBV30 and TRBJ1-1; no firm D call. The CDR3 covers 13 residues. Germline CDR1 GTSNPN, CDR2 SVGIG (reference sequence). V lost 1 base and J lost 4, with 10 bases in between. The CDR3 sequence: CAWSGSSSTEAFF. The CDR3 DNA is TGTGCCTGGAGTGGGTCTAGTAGCACTGAAGCTTTCTTT.

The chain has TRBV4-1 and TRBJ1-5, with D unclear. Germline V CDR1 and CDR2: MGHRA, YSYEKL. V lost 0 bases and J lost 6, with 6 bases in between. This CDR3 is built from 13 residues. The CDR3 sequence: CASSQDIFQPQHF. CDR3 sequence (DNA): TGCGCCAGCAGCCAAGACATTTTTCAGCCCCAGCATTTT.

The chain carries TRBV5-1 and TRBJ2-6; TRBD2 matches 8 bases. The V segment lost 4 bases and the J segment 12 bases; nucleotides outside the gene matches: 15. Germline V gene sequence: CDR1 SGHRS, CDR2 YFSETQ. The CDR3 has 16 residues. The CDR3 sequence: CASSDRGTGTSSVLTF. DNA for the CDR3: TGCGCCAGCAGCGATCGGGGTACAGGGACTAGTAGCGTCCTGACTTTC.

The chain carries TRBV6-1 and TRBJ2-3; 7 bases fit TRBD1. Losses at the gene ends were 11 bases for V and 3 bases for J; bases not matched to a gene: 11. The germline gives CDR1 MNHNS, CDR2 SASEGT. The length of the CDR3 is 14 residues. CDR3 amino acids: CALEWDSNTDTQYF. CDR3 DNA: TGTGCCCTAGAGTGGGACAGTAATACAGATACGCAGTATTTT.

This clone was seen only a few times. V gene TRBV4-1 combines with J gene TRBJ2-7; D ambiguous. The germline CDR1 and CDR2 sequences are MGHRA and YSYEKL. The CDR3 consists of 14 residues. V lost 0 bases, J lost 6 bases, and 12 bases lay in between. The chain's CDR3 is CASSQELAVPEQYF. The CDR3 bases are TGCGCCAGCAGCCAAGAGCTCGCAGTCCCCGAGCAGTACTTC.

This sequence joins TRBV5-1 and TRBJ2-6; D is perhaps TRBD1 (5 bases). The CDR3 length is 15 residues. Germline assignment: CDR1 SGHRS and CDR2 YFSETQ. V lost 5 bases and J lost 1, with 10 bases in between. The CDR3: CASRSAGSGANVLTF. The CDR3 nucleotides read TGCGCCAGCAGGAGTGCAGGGTCTGGGGCCAACGTCCTGACTTTC.

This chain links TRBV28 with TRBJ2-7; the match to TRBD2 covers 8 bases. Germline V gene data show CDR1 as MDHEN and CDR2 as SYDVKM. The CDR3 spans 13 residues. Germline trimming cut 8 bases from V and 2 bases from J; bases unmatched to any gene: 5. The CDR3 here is CASVPGGTYEQYF. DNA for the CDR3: TGTGCCAGCGTCCCGGGGGGGACCTACGAGCAGTACTTC.

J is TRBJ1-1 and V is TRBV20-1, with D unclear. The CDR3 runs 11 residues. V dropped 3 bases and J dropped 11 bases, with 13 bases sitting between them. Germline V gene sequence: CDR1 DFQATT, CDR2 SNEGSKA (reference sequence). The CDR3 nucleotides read TGCAGTGCTAGCCTGCGGGGTAAGGCTTTCTTT. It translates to CSASLRGKAFF.

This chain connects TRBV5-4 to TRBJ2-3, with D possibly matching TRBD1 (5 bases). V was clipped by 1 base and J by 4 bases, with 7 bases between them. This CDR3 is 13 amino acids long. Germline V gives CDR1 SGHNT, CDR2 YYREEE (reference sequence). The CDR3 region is CASSLQGADTQYF. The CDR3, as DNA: TGTGCCAGCAGCTTGCAGGGTGCAGATACGCAGTATTTT. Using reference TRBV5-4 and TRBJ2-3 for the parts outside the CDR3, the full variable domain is ETGVTQSPTHLIKTRGQQVTLRCSSQSGHNTVSWYQQALGQGPQFIFQYYREEENGRGNFPPRFSGLQFPNYSSELNVNALELDDSALYLCASSLQGADTQYFGPGTRLTVL.

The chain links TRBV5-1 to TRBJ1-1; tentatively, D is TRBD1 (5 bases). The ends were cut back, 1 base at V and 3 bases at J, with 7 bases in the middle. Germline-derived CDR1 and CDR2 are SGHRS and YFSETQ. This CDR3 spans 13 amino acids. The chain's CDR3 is CASSLRGDTEAFF. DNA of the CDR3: TGCGCCAGCAGCTTGCGGGGGGACACTGAAGCTTTCTTT.

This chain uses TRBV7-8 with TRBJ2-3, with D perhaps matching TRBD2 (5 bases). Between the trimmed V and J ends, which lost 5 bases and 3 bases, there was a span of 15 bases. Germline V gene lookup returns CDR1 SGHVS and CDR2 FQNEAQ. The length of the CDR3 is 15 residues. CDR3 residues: CASSQRTLLTDTQYF. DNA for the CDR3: TGTGCCAGCAGCCAGAGGACTCTCCTTACAGATACGCAGTATTTT.

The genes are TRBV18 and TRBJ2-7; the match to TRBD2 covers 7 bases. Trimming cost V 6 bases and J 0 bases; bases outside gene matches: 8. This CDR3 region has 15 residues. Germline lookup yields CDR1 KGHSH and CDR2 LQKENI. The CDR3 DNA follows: TGTGCCAGCTCGCAGACTAGCCTTAGCTCCTACGAGCAGTACTTC. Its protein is CASSQTSLSSYEQYF.

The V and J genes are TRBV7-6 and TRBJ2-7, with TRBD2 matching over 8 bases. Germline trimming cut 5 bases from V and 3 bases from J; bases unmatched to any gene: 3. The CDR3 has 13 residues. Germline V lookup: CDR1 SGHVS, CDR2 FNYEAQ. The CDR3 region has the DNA TGTGCCAGCAGCGCGGGACTAGTCTACGAGCAGTACTTC. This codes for CASSAGLVYEQYF.

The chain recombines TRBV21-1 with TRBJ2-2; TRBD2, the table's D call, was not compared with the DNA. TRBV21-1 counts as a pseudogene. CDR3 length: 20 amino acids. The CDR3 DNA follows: TGTGCCAGCAGCGTACAAAAGGAAGGACTAGCGGGAGGCTTCACCGGGGAGCTGTTTTTT. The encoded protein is CASSVQKEGLAGGFTGELFF.

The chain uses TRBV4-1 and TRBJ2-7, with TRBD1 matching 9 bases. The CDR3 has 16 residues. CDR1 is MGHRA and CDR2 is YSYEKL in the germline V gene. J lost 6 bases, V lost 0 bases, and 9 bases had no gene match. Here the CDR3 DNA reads TGCGCCAGCAGCCAAGAGTGGGACAGGGCATCGGGCGAGCAGTACTTC. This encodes CASSQEWDRASGEQYF.

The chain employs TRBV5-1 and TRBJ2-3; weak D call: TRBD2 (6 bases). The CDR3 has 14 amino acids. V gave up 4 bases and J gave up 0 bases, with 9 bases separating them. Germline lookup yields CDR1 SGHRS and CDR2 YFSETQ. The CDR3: CASSMTSSTDTQYF. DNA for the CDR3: TGCGCCAGCAGCATGACTAGTAGCACAGATACGCAGTATTTT.

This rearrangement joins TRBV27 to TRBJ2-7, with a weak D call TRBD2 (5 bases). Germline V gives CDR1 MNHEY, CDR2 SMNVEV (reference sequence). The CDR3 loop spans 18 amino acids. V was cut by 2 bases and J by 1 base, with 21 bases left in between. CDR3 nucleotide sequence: TGTGCCAGCAGTTTAGGTCCGGGATACCCCGGCCCATCCTACGAGCAGTACTTC. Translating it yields CASSLGPGYPGPSYEQYF.

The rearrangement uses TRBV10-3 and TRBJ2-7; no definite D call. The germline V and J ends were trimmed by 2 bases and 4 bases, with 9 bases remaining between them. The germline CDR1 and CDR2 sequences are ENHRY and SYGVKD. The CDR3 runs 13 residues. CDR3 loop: CAISEGTEYEQYF. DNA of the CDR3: TGTGCCATCAGTGAGGGTACAGAATACGAGCAGTACTTC.